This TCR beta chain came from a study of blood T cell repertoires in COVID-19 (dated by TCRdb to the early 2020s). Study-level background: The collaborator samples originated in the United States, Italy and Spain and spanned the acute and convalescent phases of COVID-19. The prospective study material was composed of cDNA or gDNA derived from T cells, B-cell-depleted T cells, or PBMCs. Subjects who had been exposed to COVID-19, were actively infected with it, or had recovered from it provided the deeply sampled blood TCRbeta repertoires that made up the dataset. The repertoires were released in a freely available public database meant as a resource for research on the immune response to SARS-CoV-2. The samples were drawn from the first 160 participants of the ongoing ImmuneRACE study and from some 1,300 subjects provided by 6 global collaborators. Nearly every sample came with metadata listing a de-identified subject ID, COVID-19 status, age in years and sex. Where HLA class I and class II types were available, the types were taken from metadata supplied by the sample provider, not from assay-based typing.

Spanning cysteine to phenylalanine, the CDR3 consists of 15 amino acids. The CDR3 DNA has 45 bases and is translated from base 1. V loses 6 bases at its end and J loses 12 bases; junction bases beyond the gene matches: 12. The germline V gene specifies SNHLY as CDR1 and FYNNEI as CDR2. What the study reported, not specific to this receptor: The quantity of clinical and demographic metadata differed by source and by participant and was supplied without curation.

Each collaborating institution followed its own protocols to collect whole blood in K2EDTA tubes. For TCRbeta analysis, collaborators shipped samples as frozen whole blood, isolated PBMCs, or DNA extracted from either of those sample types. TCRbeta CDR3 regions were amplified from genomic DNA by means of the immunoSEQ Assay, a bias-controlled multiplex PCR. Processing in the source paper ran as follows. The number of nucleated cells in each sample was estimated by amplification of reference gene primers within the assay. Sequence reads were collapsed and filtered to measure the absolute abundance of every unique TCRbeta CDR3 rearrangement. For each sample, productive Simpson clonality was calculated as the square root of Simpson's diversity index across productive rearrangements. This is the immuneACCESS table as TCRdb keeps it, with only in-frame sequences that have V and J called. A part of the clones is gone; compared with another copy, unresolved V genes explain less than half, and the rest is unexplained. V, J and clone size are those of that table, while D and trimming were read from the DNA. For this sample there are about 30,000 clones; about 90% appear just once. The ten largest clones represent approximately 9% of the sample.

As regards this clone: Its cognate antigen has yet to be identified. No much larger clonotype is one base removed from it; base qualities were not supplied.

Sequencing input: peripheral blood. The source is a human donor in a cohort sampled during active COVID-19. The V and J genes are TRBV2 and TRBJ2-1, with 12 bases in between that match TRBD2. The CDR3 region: CASSPRTSGKHRQFF. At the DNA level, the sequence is TGTGCCAGCAGCCCTAGGACTAGCGGGAAGCATAGGCAGTTCTTC.